This T cell receptor (beta chain) was retrieved from a study of blood T cell repertoires in COVID-19. Study-wide background: Acute and convalescent COVID-19 samples came from the United States, Italy and Spain. PBMCs, B-cell-depleted T cells, or T cells provided the cDNA or gDNA that made up the material.

Per the original data handling: Scientists estimated how many nucleated cells there were by amplifying reference gene primers. Produced via immunoSEQ multiplex PCR; TCRdb's table is partial and in-frame only. That table gives V, J and clone size, and the DNA gave D and trimming. Counted here are approximately 190,000 clones, more than 80% occurring once; the ten biggest clones make up approximately 0.48%. This sequence originates from a man aged 45-65 years with acute or convalescent COVID-19. The specimen sequenced was peripheral blood.

CDR3 region: CASSLGAGGPTQYF. The CDR3 bases are TGTGCCAGCAGCTTAGGGGCGGGAGGGCCGACCCAGTACTTC. This sequence joins TRBV7-9 and TRBJ2-5, with TRBD2 identical over 9 bases. The CDR3 runs to 14 residues. With 1 base clipped from V and 7 bases from J, the junction kept 4 bases outside the gene matches. Germline values: CDR1 SEHNR, CDR2 FQNEAQ (reference sequence).